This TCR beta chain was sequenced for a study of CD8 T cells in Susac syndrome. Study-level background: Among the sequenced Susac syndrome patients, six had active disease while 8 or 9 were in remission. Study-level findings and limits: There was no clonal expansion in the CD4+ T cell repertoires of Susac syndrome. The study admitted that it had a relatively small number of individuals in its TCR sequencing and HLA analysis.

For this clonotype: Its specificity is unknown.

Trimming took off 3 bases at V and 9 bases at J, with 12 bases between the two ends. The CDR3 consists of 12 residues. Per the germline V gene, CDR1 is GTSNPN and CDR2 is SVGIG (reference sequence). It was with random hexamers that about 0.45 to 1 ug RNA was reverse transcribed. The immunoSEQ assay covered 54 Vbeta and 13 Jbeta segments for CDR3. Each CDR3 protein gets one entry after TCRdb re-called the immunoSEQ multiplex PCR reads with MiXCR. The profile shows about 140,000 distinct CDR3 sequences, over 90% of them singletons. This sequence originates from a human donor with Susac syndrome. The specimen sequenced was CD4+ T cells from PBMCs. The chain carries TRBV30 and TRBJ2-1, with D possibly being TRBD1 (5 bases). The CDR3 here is CAWSKRQGEQFF. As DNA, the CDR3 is TGTGCCTGGAGCAAGCGCCAGGGTGAGCAGTTCTTC.